A selection of T cell receptor beta chains follows, all from one sample in a study of cytomegalovirus exposure and HLA in healthy donors. The repertoire was sequenced with immunoSEQ multiplex PCR; TCRdb's copy has only in-frame clones and lacks some. The profile shows around 120,000 clones, around three quarters of them singletons. Sequencing input: PBMCs. The source is a woman aged 45-59 years in good health and CMV-seronegative. Each CDR3 is given with its conserved first and last residue. A D gene is named only where the DNA matches it firmly. Part of the rows lack a size; the others show once, few, many or a class for expanded clones.

CDR3 protein: CASRTGAANTQYF
CDR3 DNA: TGTGCCAGTCGGACAGGGGCGGCGAATACGCAGTATTTT
V gene: TRBV19
clone size: .
J gene: TRBJ2-3
D gene: TRBD1

CDR3 protein: CAWRRGQVKDTEAFF
CDR3 DNA: TGTGCCTGGAGAAGGGGGCAGGTGAAGGACACTGAAGCTTTCTTT
V gene: TRBV30
clone size: .
J gene: TRBJ1-1
D gene: TRBD1

CDR3 protein: CASRPVRANTGELFF
CDR3 DNA: TGTGCCAGCAGGCCGGTGAGAGCGAACACCGGGGAGCTGTTTTTT
V gene: TRBV28
clone size: .
J gene: TRBJ2-2
D gene: .

CDR3 protein: CSVRTGTGAEAFF
CDR3 DNA: TGCAGCGTCCGGACAGGTACCGGCGCTGAAGCTTTCTTT
V gene: TRBV29-1
clone size: .
J gene: TRBJ1-1
D gene: TRBD1

CDR3 protein: CASSLGRERYNEQFF
CDR3 DNA: TGTGCCAGCAGCTTAGGGCGGGAGCGGTACAATGAGCAGTTCTTC
V gene: TRBV7-3
clone size: .
J gene: TRBJ2-1
D gene: TRBD2

CDR3 protein: CASSPRQGMGSNQPQHF
CDR3 DNA: TGTGCCAGCAGTCCCCGACAGGGAATGGGGAGCAATCAGCCCCAGCATTTT
V gene: TRBV27
clone size: .
J gene: TRBJ1-5
D gene: TRBD1

CDR3 protein: CASREAADEAFF
CDR3 DNA: TGTGCCAGCAGGGAGGCCGCCGATGAAGCTTTCTTT
V gene: TRBV28
clone size: .
J gene: TRBJ1-1
D gene: .

CDR3 protein: CASSPDTGLSTDTQYF
CDR3 DNA: TGTGCCAGCTCTCCGGATACAGGGTTAAGCACAGATACGCAGTATTTT
V gene: TRBV18
clone size: .
J gene: TRBJ2-3
D gene: .

CDR3 protein: CASSFGENQPQHF
CDR3 DNA: TGTGCCAGCAGCTTCGGAGAAAATCAGCCCCAGCATTTT
V gene: TRBV5-8
clone size: .
J gene: TRBJ1-5
D gene: .

CDR3 protein: CASTLPVLSGNTIYF
CDR3 DNA: TGTGCCAGTACCCTCCCGGTACTCTCTGGAAACACCATATATTTT
V gene: TRBV19
clone size: .
J gene: TRBJ1-3
D gene: .

CDR3 protein: CASSPVSSPSGANVLTF
CDR3 DNA: TGTGCCAGCTCACCAGTCAGTTCCCCCAGTGGGGCCAACGTCCTGACTTTC
V gene: TRBV18
clone size: few
J gene: TRBJ2-6
D gene: .

CDR3 protein: CASSWEGGAQPQHF
CDR3 DNA: TGTGCCAGCAGCTGGGAAGGGGGAGCTCAGCCCCAGCATTTT
V gene: TRBV7-9
clone size: .
J gene: TRBJ1-5
D gene: .

CDR3 protein: CAWRRGGGPLDTQYF
CDR3 DNA: TGTGCCTGGCGAAGGGGGGGAGGGCCTTTAGATACGCAGTATTTT
V gene: TRBV30
clone size: .
J gene: TRBJ2-3
D gene: .

CDR3 protein: CASSSPGSPPTEAFF
CDR3 DNA: TGTGCCAGCAGTTCCCCCGGTTCCCCTCCCACTGAAGCTTTCTTT
V gene: TRBV27
clone size: few
J gene: TRBJ1-1
D gene: .

CDR3 protein: CAWGTRGLAGGGIFDKNIQYF
CDR3 DNA: TGTGCCTGGGGTACAAGGGGACTAGCGGGAGGGGGAATCTTTGACAAAAACATTCAGTACTTC
V gene: TRBV30
clone size: few
J gene: TRBJ2-4
D gene: TRBD2

CDR3 protein: CASIDRGGQETQYF
CDR3 DNA: TGTGCCAGCATTGACAGGGGAGGCCAAGAGACCCAGTACTTC
V gene: TRBV5-4
clone size: .
J gene: TRBJ2-5
D gene: TRBD1

CDR3 protein: CASSVHGQGGETQYF
CDR3 DNA: TGTGCCAGCAGCGTCCATGGACAGGGGGGAGAGACCCAGTACTTC
V gene: TRBV7-2
clone size: .
J gene: TRBJ2-5
D gene: TRBD1

CDR3 protein: CASSAPGTGTDTQYF
CDR3 DNA: TGTGCCAGCAGTGCCCCCGGGACAGGGACAGATACGCAGTATTTT
V gene: TRBV6-5
clone size: .
J gene: TRBJ2-3
D gene: TRBD1

CDR3 protein: CASTDTSGSTGEQFF
CDR3 DNA: TGTGCCAGCACCGATACTAGCGGGAGTACGGGTGAGCAGTTCTTC
V gene: TRBV5-6
clone size: .
J gene: TRBJ2-1
D gene: TRBD2

CDR3 protein: CASSQDYGDTQYF
CDR3 DNA: TGTGCCAGCAGCCAAGATTACGGTGATACGCAGTATTTT
V gene: TRBV4-2
clone size: .
J gene: TRBJ2-3
D gene: .

CDR3 protein: CSVEKFRGPYNEQFF
CDR3 DNA: TGCAGCGTTGAGAAATTTCGCGGGCCCTACAATGAGCAGTTCTTC
V gene: TRBV29-1
clone size: .
J gene: TRBJ2-1
D gene: .

CDR3 protein: CASSEDRGTEAFF
CDR3 DNA: TGTGCCAGTAGTGAGGACAGGGGAACTGAAGCTTTCTTT
V gene: TRBV19
clone size: .
J gene: TRBJ1-1
D gene: TRBD1

CDR3 protein: CASSLAGGLSNEQFF
CDR3 DNA: TGTGCCAGCAGCCTAGCGGGAGGGCTATCGAATGAGCAGTTCTTC
V gene: TRBV7-9
clone size: .
J gene: TRBJ2-1
D gene: TRBD2

CDR3 protein: CASSPLDRGAEAFF
CDR3 DNA: TGTGCCAGCTCACCGCTGGACAGGGGCGCTGAAGCTTTCTTT
V gene: TRBV18
clone size: .
J gene: TRBJ1-1
D gene: TRBD1

CDR3 protein: CASSPTGGSADTQYF
CDR3 DNA: TGTGCCAGCAGCCCGACAGGGGGCTCAGCAGATACGCAGTATTTT
V gene: TRBV14
clone size: .
J gene: TRBJ2-3
D gene: TRBD1

CDR3 protein: CASIPQSGYVGQQFF
CDR3 DNA: TGCGCCAGCATCCCCCAGAGCGGGTACGTTGGGCAGCAGTTCTTC
V gene: TRBV5-1
clone size: .
J gene: TRBJ2-1
D gene: .

CDR3 protein: CASSQDYSSYNEQFF
CDR3 DNA: TGCGCCAGCAGCCAAGACTACAGCTCCTACAATGAGCAGTTCTTC
V gene: TRBV4-3
clone size: once
J gene: TRBJ2-1
D gene: .

CDR3 protein: CATSRWTGEQPQHF
CDR3 DNA: TGTGCCACCAGCAGGTGGACAGGGGAGCAGCCCCAGCATTTT
V gene: TRBV15
clone size: once
J gene: TRBJ1-5
D gene: TRBD1

CDR3 protein: CASRRDSYSTDTQYF
CDR3 DNA: TGTGCCAGCAGACGGGACAGCTATAGCACAGATACGCAGTATTTT
V gene: TRBV27
clone size: .
J gene: TRBJ2-3
D gene: TRBD1

CDR3 protein: CASMKLGRGNYGYTF
CDR3 DNA: TGTGCCAGCATGAAGTTGGGCAGGGGAAACTATGGCTACACCTTC
V gene: TRBV28
clone size: .
J gene: TRBJ1-2
D gene: .

CDR3 protein: CASSPRRQARPTGYTF
CDR3 DNA: TGTGCCAGCAGCCCTCGAAGACAGGCACGTCCAACTGGCTACACCTTC
V gene: TRBV11-2
clone size: .
J gene: TRBJ1-2
D gene: .

CDR3 protein: CASSSTGIEAFF
CDR3 DNA: TGTGCCAGCAGCTCGACAGGGATTGAAGCTTTCTTT
V gene: TRBV5-4
clone size: .
J gene: TRBJ1-1
D gene: TRBD1

CDR3 protein: CASTPSGASSGNTIYF
CDR3 DNA: TGTGCCAGTACCCCGAGCGGGGCCTCCTCTGGAAACACCATATATTTT
V gene: TRBV19
clone size: .
J gene: TRBJ1-3
D gene: .

CDR3 protein: CASSIGQFSYEQYF
CDR3 DNA: TGTGCCAGTAGTATAGGACAGTTCTCCTACGAGCAGTACTTC
V gene: TRBV19
clone size: .
J gene: TRBJ2-7
D gene: .

CDR3 protein: CSVDTGATEAFF
CDR3 DNA: TGCAGCGTTGATACAGGGGCCACTGAAGCTTTCTTT
V gene: TRBV29-1
clone size: once
J gene: TRBJ1-1
D gene: TRBD1

CDR3 protein: CASSPLTWTAYGYTF
CDR3 DNA: TGTGCCAGCAGCCCGCTGACCTGGACAGCTTATGGCTACACCTTC
V gene: TRBV6-5
clone size: .
J gene: TRBJ1-2
D gene: .

CDR3 protein: CASSPRDINYGYTF
CDR3 DNA: TGTGCCAGCTCACCACGGGACATAAACTATGGCTACACCTTC
V gene: TRBV18
clone size: .
J gene: TRBJ1-2
D gene: .

CDR3 protein: CASSPTSGSTDTQYF
CDR3 DNA: TGTGCCAGCAGCCCTACTAGCGGGAGCACAGATACGCAGTATTTT
V gene: TRBV7-2
clone size: .
J gene: TRBJ2-3
D gene: TRBD2

CDR3 protein: CASSLQGLIYEQYF
CDR3 DNA: TGTGCCAGCAGTTTACAGGGGCTCATCTACGAGCAGTACTTC
V gene: TRBV27
clone size: .
J gene: TRBJ2-7
D gene: .

CDR3 protein: CASSLAEYEKLFF
CDR3 DNA: TGTGCCAGCAGCTTGGCAGAATACGAAAAACTGTTTTTT
V gene: TRBV7-9
clone size: .
J gene: TRBJ1-4
D gene: .

CDR3 protein: CASSFNRDTDTQYF
CDR3 DNA: TGTGCCAGCAGTTTTAACAGGGACACAGATACGCAGTATTTT
V gene: TRBV27
clone size: .
J gene: TRBJ2-3
D gene: .

CDR3 protein: CASSPGVWGGSNQPQHF
CDR3 DNA: TGTGCCAGCAGCCCCGGGGTGTGGGGGGGATCCAATCAGCCCCAGCATTTT
V gene: TRBV27
clone size: .
J gene: TRBJ1-5
D gene: .

CDR3 protein: CASSLLGIGGAGNTEAFF
CDR3 DNA: TGCGCCAGCAGCCTATTGGGGATCGGGGGGGCGGGGAACACTGAAGCTTTCTTT
V gene: TRBV4-3
clone size: few
J gene: TRBJ1-1
D gene: .

CDR3 protein: CASSLGGTSGRYEQFF
CDR3 DNA: TGCGCCAGCAGCTTGGGGGGGACTAGCGGGAGGTATGAGCAGTTCTTC
V gene: TRBV5-1
clone size: .
J gene: TRBJ2-1
D gene: TRBD2

CDR3 protein: CASSASSNEQFF
CDR3 DNA: TGTGCCAGCAGTGCTTCGAGCAATGAGCAGTTCTTC
V gene: TRBV25-1
clone size: few
J gene: TRBJ2-1
D gene: .

CDR3 protein: CARSLEGDQETQYF
CDR3 DNA: TGTGCCAGAAGCCTCGAGGGGGACCAAGAGACCCAGTACTTC
V gene: TRBV7-5
clone size: .
J gene: TRBJ2-5
D gene: .

CDR3 protein: CASRTEKGGNEQFF
CDR3 DNA: TGTGCCAGCAGGACCGAGAAAGGCGGCAATGAGCAGTTCTTC
V gene: TRBV2
clone size: .
J gene: TRBJ2-1
D gene: .

CDR3 protein: CASRGTSKTYEQYF
CDR3 DNA: TGTGCCAGCAGAGGGACTAGCAAGACCTACGAGCAGTACTTC
V gene: TRBV5-4
clone size: .
J gene: TRBJ2-7
D gene: TRBD2